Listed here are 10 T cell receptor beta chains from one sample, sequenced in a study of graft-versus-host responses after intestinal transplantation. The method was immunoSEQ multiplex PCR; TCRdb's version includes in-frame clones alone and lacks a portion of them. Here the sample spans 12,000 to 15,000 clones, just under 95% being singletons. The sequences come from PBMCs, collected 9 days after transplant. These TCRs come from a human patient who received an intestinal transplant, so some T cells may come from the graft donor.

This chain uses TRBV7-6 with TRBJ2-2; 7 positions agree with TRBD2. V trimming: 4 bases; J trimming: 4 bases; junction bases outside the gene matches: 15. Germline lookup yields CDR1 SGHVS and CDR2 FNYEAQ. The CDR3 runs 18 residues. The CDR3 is CASSYIVGGSPFTGELFF. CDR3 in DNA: TGTGCCAGCAGCTATATAGTGGGCGGGAGCCCCTTCACCGGGGAGCTGTTTTTT.

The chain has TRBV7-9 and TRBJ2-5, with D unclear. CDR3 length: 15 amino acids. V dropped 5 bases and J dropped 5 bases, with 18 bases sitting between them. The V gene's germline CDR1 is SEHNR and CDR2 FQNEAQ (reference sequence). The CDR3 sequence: CASSLPSAGMETQYF. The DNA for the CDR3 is TGTGCCAGCAGCCTACCGTCGGCAGGCATGGAGACCCAGTACTTC.

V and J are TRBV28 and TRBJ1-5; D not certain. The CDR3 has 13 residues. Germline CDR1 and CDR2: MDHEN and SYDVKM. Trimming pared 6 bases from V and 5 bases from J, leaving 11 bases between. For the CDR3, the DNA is TGTGCCAGCAGCCGAAGTAGAGATCAGCCCCAGCATTTT. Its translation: CASSRSRDQPQHF.

The CDR3 here is CASSQGSRKNTEAFF. Here the CDR3 DNA reads TGCGCCAGCAGCCAAGGATCAAGGAAGAACACTGAAGCTTTCTTT. The chain combines TRBV4-1 with TRBJ1-1; D gene unclear. Per the germline V gene, CDR1 is MGHRA and CDR2 is YSYEKL. V was shortened by 1 base and J by 1 base, with 10 bases between the two germline ends. The CDR3 loop spans 15 amino acids.

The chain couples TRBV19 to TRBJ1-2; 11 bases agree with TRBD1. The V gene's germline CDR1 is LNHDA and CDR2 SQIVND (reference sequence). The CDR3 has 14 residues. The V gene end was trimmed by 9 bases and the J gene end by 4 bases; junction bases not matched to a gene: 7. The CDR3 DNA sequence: TGTGCCAGCAGTCCCGGGACAGGGGGCTATGGCTACACCTTC. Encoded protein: CASSPGTGGYGYTF.

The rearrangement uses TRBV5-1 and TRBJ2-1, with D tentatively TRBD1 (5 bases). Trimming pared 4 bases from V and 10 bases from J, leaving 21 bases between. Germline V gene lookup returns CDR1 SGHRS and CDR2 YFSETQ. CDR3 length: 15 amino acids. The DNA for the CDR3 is TGCGCCAGCAGCCCAGACAGACCGACGGGCCACGAGCAGTTCTTC. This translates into CASSPDRPTGHEQFF.

Here the CDR3 DNA reads TGTGCCAGCAGCACATCACAGGGGAATGAGCAGTTCTTC. This gives the protein CASSTSQGNEQFF. This chain links TRBV9 with TRBJ2-1, with 7 bases identical to TRBD1. The CDR3 has 13 residues. V was clipped by 4 bases and J by 7 bases; unmatched bases: 5. Germline assignment: CDR1 SGDLS and CDR2 YYNGEE.

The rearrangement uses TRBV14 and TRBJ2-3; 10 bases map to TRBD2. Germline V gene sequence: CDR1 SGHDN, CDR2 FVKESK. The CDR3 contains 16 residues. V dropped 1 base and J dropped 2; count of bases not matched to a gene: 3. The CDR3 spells CASSQGTSGYTDTQYF. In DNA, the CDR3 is TGTGCCAGCAGCCAAGGGACTAGCGGATACACAGATACGCAGTATTTT.

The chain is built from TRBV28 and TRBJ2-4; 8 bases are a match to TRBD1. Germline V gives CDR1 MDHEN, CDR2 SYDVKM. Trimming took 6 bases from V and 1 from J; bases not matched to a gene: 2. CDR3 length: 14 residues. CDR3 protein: CASSRQGAKNIQYF. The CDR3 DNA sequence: TGTGCCAGCAGCCGACAGGGGGCCAAAAACATTCAGTACTTC.

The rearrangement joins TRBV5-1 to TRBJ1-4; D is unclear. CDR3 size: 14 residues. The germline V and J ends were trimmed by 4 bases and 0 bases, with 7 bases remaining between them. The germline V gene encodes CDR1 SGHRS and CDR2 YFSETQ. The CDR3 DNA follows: TGCGCCAGCAGCCCCGGGGCAACTAATGAAAAACTGTTTTTT. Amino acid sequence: CASSPGATNEKLFF.